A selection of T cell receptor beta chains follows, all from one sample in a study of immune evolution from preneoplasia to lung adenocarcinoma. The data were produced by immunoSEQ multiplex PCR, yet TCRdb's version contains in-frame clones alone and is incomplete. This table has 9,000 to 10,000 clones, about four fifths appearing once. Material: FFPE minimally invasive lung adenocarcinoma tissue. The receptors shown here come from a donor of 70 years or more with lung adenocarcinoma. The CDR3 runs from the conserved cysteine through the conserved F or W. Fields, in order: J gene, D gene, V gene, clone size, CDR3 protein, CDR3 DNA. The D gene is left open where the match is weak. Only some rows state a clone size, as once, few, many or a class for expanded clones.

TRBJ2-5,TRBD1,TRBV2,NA,CASSDGTGGFQETQYF,TGTGCCAGCTCGGACGGGACAGGGGGTTTCCAAGAGACCCAGTACTTC
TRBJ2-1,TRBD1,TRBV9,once,CASSVEDRGRPKQFF,TGTGCCAGCAGCGTAGAAGACAGGGGGCGCCCAAAGCAGTTCTTC
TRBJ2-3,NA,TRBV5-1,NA,CASSLVGANTDTQYF,TGCGCCAGCAGCTTGGTCGGGGCGAACACAGATACGCAGTATTTT
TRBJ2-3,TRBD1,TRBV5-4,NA,CASSERTGGPDTQYF,TGTGCCAGCAGCGAGCGGACAGGGGGCCCAGATACGCAGTATTTT
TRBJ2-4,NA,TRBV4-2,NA,CASSQESDRLIGKNIQYF,TGTGCCAGCAGCCAAGAATCTGACAGGCTGATAGGCAAAAACATTCAGTACTTC
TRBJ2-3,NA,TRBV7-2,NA,CASSLITGPESPEYF,TGTGCCAGCAGTCTAATCACAGGACCCGAGTCCCCGGAGTATTTT
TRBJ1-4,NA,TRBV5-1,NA,CASSLEGISTNEKLFF,TGCGCCAGCAGCTTGGAGGGGATTTCAACTAATGAAAAACTGTTTTTT
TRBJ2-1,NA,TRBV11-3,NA,CASSLGGGSYNEQFF,TGTGCCAGCAGCTTAGGCGGCGGCTCCTACAATGAGCAGTTCTTC
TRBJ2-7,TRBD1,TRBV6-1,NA,CASSEGQGRDGYEQYF,TGTGCCAGCAGTGAGGGACAGGGTAGGGATGGTTACGAGCAGTACTTC
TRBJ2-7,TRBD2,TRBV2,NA,CASNPTSGRAEQYF,TGTGCCAGCAACCCGACTAGCGGGAGGGCCGAGCAGTACTTC
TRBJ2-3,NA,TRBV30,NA,CAWSVGGSTDTQYF,TGTGCCTGGAGTGTAGGGGGGAGCACAGATACGCAGTATTTT
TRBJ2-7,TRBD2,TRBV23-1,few,CASSHEREGPVGEQYF,TGCGCCAGCAGTCACGAACGGGAGGGCCCCGTTGGCGAGCAGTACTTC
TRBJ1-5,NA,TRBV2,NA,CASSERGVNQPQHF,TGTGCCAGCAGTGAACGGGGGGTCAATCAGCCCCAGCATTTT
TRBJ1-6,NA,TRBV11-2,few,CASSLATGSYNSPLHF,TGTGCCAGCAGCTTAGCGACTGGCTCCTATAATTCACCCCTCCACTTT
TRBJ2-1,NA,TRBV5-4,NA,CASRPQGDNEQFF,TGTGCCAGCAGACCTCAAGGGGACAATGAGCAGTTCTTC
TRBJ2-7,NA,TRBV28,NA,CASLSPGNYEQYF,TGTGCCAGCCTTTCTCCGGGAAACTACGAGCAGTACTTC